Sequencing of this T cell receptor beta chain was carried out in a study of vaccination and CD4 T cells after COVID-19. Study summary: Overlapping peptides of the spike proteins of SARS-CoV-2, HCoV-NL63, HCoV-OC43 and HCoV-229E were used for cell stimulation.

Germline lookup yields CDR1 ENHRY and CDR2 SYGVKD. Trimming removed 6 bases at V and 0 bases at J, with 9 bases between. The CDR3 spans 15 residues. This sample's time point: late sampling 161 to 241 days after vaccination in a few convalescent patients. As for treatment: roughly 10-day PBMC culture with coronavirus spike peptide pools or control peptides (ViraFEST assay). Antigen-specific T cell expansion with peptide pools preceded TCR sequencing in the ViraFEST approach. Scientists separated out CD4+ T cells through negative selection following 10 days in culture. As regards this clonotype: Its antigen is not identified.

The Oncomine TCR Beta short-read assay sequenced DNA from cultured CD4+ T cells. MiXCR, applied by TCRdb to the PCR reads, yields one record per CDR3 protein. The data hold about 26,000 distinct CDR3 sequences, with about 40% observed a single time. The sample in question was CD4+ T cells from blood, cultured in vitro, obtained about 7 months after SARS-CoV-2 vaccination. The TCR comes from a human donor who had recovered from COVID-19. V usage is TRBV10-3 and J usage is TRBJ2-6, with D unclear. CDR3 loop: CAIRGSSSGANVLTF. In DNA form, the CDR3 reads TGTGCCATCAGAGGAAGCAGCTCTGGGGCCAACGTCCTGACTTTC.